This T cell receptor beta chain was sequenced in a study of CD8 T cells in ankylosing spondylitis. Whole-study results and caveats: Relatively rare in peripheral blood, disease-linked clones were also CD8+. As reported, disease-linked clones showed significant enrichment in matched ankylosing spondylitis synovial fluid.

V shed 2 bases, J shed 9 bases, and the junction held 6 bases outside the gene matches. The V gene's germline CDR1 is ENHRY and CDR2 SYGVKD. The CDR3 runs 14 residues. This clonotype was observed a handful of times. Its specificity is not known. One entry per CDR3 protein, called by TCRdb with MiXCR from the 5' RACE reads. The sample comprises around 18,000 distinct CDR3 sequences, under 8.5% of which are singletons, and around a third rests with the top ten. The chain carries TRBV10-3 and TRBJ2-1; TRBD2 agrees at 8 bases. This sequence originates from a male donor with ankylosing spondylitis or in good health (not recorded which). Source material: blood. DNA of the CDR3: TGTGCCATCAGTGAGGAAGCGGGGGCCCGTGAGCAGTTCTTC. This translates into CAISEEAGAREQFF.